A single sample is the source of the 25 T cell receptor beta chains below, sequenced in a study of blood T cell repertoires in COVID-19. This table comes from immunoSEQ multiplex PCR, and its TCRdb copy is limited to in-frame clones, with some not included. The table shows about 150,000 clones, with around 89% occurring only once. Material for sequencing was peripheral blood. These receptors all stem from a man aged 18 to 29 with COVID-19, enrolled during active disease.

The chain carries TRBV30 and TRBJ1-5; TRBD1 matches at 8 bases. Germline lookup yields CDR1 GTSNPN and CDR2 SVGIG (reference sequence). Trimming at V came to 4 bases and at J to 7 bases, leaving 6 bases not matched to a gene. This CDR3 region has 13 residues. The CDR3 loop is CAWTGGDGQPQHF. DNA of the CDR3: TGTGCCTGGACAGGGGGCGACGGACAGCCCCAGCATTTT.

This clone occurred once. This CDR3 is CASSLLAALETQYF. Here the CDR3 DNA reads TGTGCCAGCAGTTTACTAGCGGCGCTAGAGACCCAGTACTTC. The rearrangement joins TRBV27 to TRBJ2-5; TRBD2 aligns across 7 bases. This CDR3 spans 14 amino acids. Germline CDR1 and CDR2: MNHEY and SMNVEV (reference sequence). With 2 bases clipped from V and 4 bases from J, the junction kept 4 bases outside the gene matches.

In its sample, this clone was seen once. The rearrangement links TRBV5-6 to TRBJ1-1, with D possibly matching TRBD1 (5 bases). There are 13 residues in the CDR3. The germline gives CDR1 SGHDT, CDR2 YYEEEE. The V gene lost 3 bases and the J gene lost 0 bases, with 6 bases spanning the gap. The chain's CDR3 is CASSSTVNTEAFF. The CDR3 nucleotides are TGTGCCAGCAGCTCGACAGTGAACACTGAAGCTTTCTTT.

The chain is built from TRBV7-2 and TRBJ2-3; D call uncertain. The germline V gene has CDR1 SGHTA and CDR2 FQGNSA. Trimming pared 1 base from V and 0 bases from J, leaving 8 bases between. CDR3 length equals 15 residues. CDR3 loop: CASSLGPRSTDTQYF. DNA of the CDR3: TGTGCCAGCAGCTTAGGGCCTAGAAGCACAGATACGCAGTATTTT.

The CDR3 sequence is CASSRQDYEQYF. Written as DNA, the CDR3 is TGTGCCAGCAGCCGACAGGACTACGAGCAGTACTTC. The chain has TRBV7-9 and TRBJ2-7, with D perhaps TRBD1 (6 bases). The germline V and J ends were trimmed by 5 bases and 3 bases, with 8 bases remaining between them. The germline gives CDR1 SEHNR, CDR2 FQNEAQ (reference sequence). There are 12 residues in the CDR3.

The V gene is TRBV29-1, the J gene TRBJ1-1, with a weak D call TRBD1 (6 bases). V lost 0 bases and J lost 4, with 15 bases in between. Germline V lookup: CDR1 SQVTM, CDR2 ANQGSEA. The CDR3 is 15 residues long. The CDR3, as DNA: TGCAGCGTTGAAGAGGCACAGGGAAGGGGCACTGAAGCTTTCTTT. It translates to CSVEEAQGRGTEAFF.

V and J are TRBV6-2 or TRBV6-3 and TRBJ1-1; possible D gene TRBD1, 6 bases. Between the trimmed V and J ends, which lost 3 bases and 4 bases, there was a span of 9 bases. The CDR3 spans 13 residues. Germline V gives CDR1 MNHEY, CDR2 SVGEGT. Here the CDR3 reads CASSYTGTTEAFF. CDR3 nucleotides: TGTGCCAGCAGTTATACAGGGACCACTGAAGCTTTCTTT.

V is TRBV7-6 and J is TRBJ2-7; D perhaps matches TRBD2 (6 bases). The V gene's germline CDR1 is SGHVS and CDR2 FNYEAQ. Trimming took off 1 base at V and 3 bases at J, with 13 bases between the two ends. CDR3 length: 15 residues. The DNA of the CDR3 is TGTGCCAGCAGCTTAGAGGTCGGGAGAGTCTACGAGCAGTACTTC. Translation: CASSLEVGRVYEQYF. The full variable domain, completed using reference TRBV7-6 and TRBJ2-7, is GAGVSQSPRYKVTKRGQDVALRCDPISGHVSLYWYRQALGQGPEFLTYFNYEAQQDKSGLPNDRFSAERPEGSISTLTIQRTEQRDSAMYRCASSLEVGRVYEQYFGPGTRLTVT.

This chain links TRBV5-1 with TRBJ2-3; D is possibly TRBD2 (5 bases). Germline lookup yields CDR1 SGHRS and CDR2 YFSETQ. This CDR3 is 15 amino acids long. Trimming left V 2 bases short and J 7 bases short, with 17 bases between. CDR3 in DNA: TGCGCCAGCAGCTTAGGAGGAGCTCAGCGCTATACGCAGTATTTT. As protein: CASSLGGAQRYTQYF.

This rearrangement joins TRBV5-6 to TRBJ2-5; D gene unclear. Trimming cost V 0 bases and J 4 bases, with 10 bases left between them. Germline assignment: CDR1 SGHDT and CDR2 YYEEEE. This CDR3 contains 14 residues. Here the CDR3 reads CASSLAGGRETQYF. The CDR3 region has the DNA TGTGCCAGCAGCTTGGCCGGTGGGCGAGAGACCCAGTACTTC.

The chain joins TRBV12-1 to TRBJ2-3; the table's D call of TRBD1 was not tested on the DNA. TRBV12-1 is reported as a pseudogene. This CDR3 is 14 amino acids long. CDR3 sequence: CASSFRGLADTQYF. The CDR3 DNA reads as TGTGCCAGCAGCTTCAGGGGGCTGGCAGATACGCAGTATTTT.

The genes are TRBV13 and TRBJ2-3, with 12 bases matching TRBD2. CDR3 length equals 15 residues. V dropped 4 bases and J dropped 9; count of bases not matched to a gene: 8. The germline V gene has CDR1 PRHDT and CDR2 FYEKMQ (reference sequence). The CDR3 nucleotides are TGTGCCAGCAGCTCTACCGGGACTAGCGGGCAGACGCAGTATTTT. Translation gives CASSSTGTSGQTQYF.

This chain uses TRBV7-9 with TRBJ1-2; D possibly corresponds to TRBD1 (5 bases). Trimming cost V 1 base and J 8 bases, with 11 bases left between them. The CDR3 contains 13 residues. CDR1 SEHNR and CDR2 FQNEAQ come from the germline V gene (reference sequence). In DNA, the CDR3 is TGTGCCAGCAGCTTAGGACAGAAAATGGGCTACACCTTC. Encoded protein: CASSLGQKMGYTF. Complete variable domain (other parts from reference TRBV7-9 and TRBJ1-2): DTGVSQNPRHKITKRGQNVTFRCDPISEHNRLYWYRQTLGQGPEFLTYFQNEAQLEKSRLLSDRFSAERPKGSFSTLEIQRTEQGDSAMYLCASSLGQKMGYTFGSGTRLTVV.

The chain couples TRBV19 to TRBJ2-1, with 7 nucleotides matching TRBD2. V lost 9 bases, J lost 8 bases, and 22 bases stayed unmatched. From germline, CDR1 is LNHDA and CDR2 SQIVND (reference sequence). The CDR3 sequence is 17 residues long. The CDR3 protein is CASETSSGWDGDYEQFF. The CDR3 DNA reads TGTGCCAGCGAGACTAGCTCGGGGTGGGACGGTGACTATGAGCAGTTCTTC.

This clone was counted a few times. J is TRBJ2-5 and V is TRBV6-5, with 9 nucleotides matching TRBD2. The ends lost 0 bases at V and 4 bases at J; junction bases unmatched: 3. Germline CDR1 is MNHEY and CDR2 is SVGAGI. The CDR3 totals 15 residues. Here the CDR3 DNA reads TGTGCCAGCAGTTACTCGACGCGGGGGGGAGAGACCCAGTACTTC. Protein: CASSYSTRGGETQYF.

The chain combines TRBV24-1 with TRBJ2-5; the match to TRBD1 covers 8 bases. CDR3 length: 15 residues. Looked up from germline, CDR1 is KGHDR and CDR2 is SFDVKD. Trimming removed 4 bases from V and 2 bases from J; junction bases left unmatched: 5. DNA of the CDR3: TGTGCCACCAGTGAGGCTACAGGGGGTCAAGAGACCCAGTACTTC. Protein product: CATSEATGGQETQYF.

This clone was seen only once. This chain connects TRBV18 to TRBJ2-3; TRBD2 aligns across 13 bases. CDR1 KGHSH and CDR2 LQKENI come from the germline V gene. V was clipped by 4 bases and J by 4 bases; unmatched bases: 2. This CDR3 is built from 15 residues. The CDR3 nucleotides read TGTGCCAGCTCACGGACTAGCGGGAGCTCAGATACGCAGTATTTT. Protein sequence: CASSRTSGSSDTQYF.

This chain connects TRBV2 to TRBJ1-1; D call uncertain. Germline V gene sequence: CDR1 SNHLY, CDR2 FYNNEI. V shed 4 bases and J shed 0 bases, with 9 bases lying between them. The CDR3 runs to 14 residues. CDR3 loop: CASSGQELNTEAFF. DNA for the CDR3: TGTGCCAGCAGTGGGCAGGAACTGAACACTGAAGCTTTCTTT.

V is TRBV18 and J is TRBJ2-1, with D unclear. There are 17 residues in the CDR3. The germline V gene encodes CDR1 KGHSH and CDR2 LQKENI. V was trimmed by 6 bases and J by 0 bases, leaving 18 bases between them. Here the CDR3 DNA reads TGTGCCAGCTCCATTACCTCGGGTGATAGCTCCTACAATGAGCAGTTCTTC. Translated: CASSITSGDSSYNEQFF.

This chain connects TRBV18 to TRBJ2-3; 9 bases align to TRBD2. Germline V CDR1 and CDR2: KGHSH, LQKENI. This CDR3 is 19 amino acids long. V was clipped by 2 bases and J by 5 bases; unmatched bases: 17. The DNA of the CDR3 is TGTGCCAGCTCACCAACGGGGTTCAATAGCGGGAGAGGAGGAGATACGCAGTATTTT. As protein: CASSPTGFNSGRGGDTQYF.

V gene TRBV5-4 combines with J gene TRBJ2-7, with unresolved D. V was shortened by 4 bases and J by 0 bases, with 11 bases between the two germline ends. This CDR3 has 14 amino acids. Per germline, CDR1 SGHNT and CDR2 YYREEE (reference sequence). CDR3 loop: CASSLRVASYEQYF. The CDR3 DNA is TGTGCCAGCAGCCTCCGGGTCGCCTCCTACGAGCAGTACTTC.

The CDR3 DNA reads as TGTGCCAGCTCACCACACCCCGGGACTAGCGGGAGGGGCCGGACGCAGTATTTT. Its translation: CASSPHPGTSGRGRTQYF. The chain carries TRBV18 and TRBJ2-3; 16 bases map to TRBD2. J lost 9 bases, V lost 1 base, and 10 bases had no gene match. The germline gives CDR1 KGHSH, CDR2 LQKENI. The CDR3 runs 18 residues.

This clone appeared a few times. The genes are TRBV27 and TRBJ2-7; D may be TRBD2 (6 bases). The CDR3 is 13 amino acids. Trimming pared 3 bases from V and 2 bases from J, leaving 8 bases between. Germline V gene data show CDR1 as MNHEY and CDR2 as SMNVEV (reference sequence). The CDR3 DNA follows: TGTGCCAGCAGTTTGGCGGGAACCTACGAGCAGTACTTC. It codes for CASSLAGTYEQYF.

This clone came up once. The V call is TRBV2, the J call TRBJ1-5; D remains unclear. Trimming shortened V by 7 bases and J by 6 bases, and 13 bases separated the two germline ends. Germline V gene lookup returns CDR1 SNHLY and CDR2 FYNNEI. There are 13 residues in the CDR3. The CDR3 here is CASIPSRGQPQHF. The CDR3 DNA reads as TGTGCCAGCATACCCTCGCGAGGTCAGCCCCAGCATTTT.

The CDR3 coding sequence is TGTGCCAGTAGTGAAGGGGTCCACACTGAAGCTTTCTTT. As protein: CASSEGVHTEAFF. This chain joins TRBV19 and TRBJ1-1; possible D gene TRBD1, 5 bases. The V end was cut by 5 bases, the J end by 3 bases, with 10 bases between. The CDR3 has 13 residues. Germline V lookup: CDR1 LNHDA, CDR2 SQIVND (reference sequence).